One T cell receptor beta chain is described in this entry. The assay was immunoSEQ multiplex PCR, and TCRdb's table has in-frame clones only and misses some. In the table there are under 90,000 clones, roughly 91% of which are singletons. These data belong to a study of Tregs in tolerant kidney transplant recipients. Mixed chimerism was transient after nonmyeloablative marrow transplants from related graft donors. Looked up from germline, CDR1 is MNHNS and CDR2 is SASEGT. V lost 7 bases to trimming and J lost 8 bases, with 17 bases between them. This CDR3 comprises 13 residues. The J gene is TRBJ1-2, the V gene TRBV6-1, with D perhaps TRBD1 (5 bases). The sample here was CD4+ T cells from blood (PBMCs), taken 24 months after the transplant. This clonotype was obtained from a human patient who received a combined kidney and bone marrow transplant. Some T cells may originate from the graft donor. CDR3 bases: TGTGCCAGCAAAACCCCAGGGTCTCAAGGCTACACCTTC. It yields the protein CASKTPGSQGYTF.